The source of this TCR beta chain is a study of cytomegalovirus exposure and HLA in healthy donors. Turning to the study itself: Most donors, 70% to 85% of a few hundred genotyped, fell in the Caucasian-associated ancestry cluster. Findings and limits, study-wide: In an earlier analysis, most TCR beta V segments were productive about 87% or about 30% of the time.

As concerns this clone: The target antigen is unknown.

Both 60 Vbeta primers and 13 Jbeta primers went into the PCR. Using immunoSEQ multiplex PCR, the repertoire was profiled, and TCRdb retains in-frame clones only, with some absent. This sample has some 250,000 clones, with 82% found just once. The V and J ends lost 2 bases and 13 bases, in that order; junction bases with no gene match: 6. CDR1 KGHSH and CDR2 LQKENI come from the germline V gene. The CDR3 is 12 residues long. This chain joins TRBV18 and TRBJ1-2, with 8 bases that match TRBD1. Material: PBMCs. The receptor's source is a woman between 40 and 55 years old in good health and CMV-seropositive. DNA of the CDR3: TGTGCCAGCTCACCATCAGACAGGGGTTTCACCTTC. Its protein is CASSPSDRGFTF.